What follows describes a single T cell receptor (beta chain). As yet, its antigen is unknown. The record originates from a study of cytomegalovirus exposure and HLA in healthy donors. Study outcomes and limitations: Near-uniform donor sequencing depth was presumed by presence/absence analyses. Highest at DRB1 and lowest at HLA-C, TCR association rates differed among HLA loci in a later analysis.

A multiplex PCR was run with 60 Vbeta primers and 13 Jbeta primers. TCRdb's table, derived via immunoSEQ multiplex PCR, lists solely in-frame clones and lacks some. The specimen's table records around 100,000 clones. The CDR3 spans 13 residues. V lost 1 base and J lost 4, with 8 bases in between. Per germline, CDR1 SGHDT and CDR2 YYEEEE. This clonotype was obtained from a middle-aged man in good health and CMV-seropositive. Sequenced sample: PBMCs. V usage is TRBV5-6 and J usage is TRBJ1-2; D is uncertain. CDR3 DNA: TGTGCCAGCAGCTTGCCGAGCTCCTATGGCTACACCTTC. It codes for CASSLPSSYGYTF.